The 20 T cell receptor beta chains presented below share a single source sample, sequenced in a study of long-term antiretroviral therapy in people with HIV. Assay version v3.0 of immunoSEQ was used, and it was run at survey level. Repertoires were generated with immunoSEQ multiplex PCR, while TCRdb's copy carries only in-frame clones and drops some. The repertoire includes 20,000 to 25,000 clones, more than 70% of them detected once, and about 10% sits in the top ten. Sequenced material: unsorted PBMCs, taken roughly 2.3 years after starting antiretroviral therapy. The receptors stem from a man in his forties with HIV.

This chain links TRBV20-1 with TRBJ1-2; D unclear. Germline CDR1 is DFQATT and CDR2 is SNEGSKA (reference sequence). The length of the CDR3 is 9 residues. V lost 3 bases and J lost 7, with 3 bases in between. CDR3 sequence (DNA): TGCAGTGCTAGTTCTGGCTACACCTTC. Amino acid sequence: CSASSGYTF.

The J gene is TRBJ1-2, the V gene TRBV18; weak D call: TRBD1 (6 bases). The CDR3 has 15 residues. V dropped 3 bases and J dropped 4 bases, with 15 bases sitting between them. Per the germline V gene, CDR1 is KGHSH and CDR2 is LQKENI. CDR3 sequence reads: CASSPQGGLSYGYTF. The CDR3 coding sequence is TGTGCCAGCTCACCCCAAGGGGGGCTCAGCTATGGCTACACCTTC.

This clone was seen a few times. The chain carries TRBV7-9 and TRBJ2-7; D remains unclear. The CDR3 loop spans 13 amino acids. V dropped 1 base and J dropped 5 bases, with 9 bases sitting between them. Germline values: CDR1 SEHNR, CDR2 FQNEAQ (reference sequence). CDR3 nucleotides: TGTGCCAGCAGCTTAGAACCGTCCGACGAGCAGTACTTC. It yields the protein CASSLEPSDEQYF.

The chain is built from TRBV9 and TRBJ2-5; D ambiguous. V was pared by 4 bases and J by 3 bases, with 7 bases between. The CDR3 is 12 residues long. Germline CDR1 reads SGDLS; CDR2 reads YYNGEE. Here the CDR3 DNA reads TGTGCCAGCAGCCCCGGAGAAGAGACCCAGTACTTC. This translates into CASSPGEETQYF.

V and J are TRBV7-9 and TRBJ2-7, with unresolved D. The V end was cut by 5 bases, the J end by 2 bases, with 13 bases between. The CDR3 is 14 amino acids. The germline V gene encodes CDR1 SEHNR and CDR2 FQNEAQ (reference sequence). CDR3: CASSHDITPYEQYF. The CDR3 coding sequence is TGTGCCAGCAGCCACGATATAACACCCTACGAGCAGTACTTC. Combining the CDR3 with reference TRBV7-9 and TRBJ2-7 gives the whole variable domain DTGVSQNPRHKITKRGQNVTFRCDPISEHNRLYWYRQTLGQGPEFLTYFQNEAQLEKSRLLSDRFSAERPKGSFSTLEIQRTEQGDSAMYLCASSHDITPYEQYFGPGTRLTVT.

This clone was observed once. J is TRBJ2-7 and V is TRBV6-1; tentatively, D is TRBD2 (5 bases). Germline V lookup: CDR1 MNHNS, CDR2 SASEGT. V lost 6 bases to trimming and J lost 2 bases, with 14 bases between them. The CDR3 extends over 14 amino acids. The CDR3 is CASRADQEAYEQYF. The CDR3 DNA reads TGTGCCAGCAGGGCAGACCAGGAGGCCTACGAGCAGTACTTC.

The V gene is TRBV5-1, the J gene TRBJ2-1; 8 nucleotides align to TRBD1. Germline CDR1 reads SGHRS; CDR2 reads YFSETQ. Trimming at V came to 4 bases and at J to 8 bases, leaving 8 bases not matched to a gene. This CDR3 is 14 amino acids long. CDR3: CASSVRGPVDEQFF. The CDR3 DNA reads TGCGCCAGCAGCGTCAGGGGGCCTGTGGATGAGCAGTTCTTC.

V is TRBV10-3 and J is TRBJ1-5; D ambiguous. Germline V lookup: CDR1 ENHRY, CDR2 SYGVKD. V dropped 10 bases and J dropped 2 bases, with 15 bases sitting between them. This CDR3 has 14 amino acids. CDR3 DNA sequence: TGTGCCACCGCCCCCGGGGATGGCAATCAGCCCCAGCATTTT. It codes for CATAPGDGNQPQHF.

This clone was seen more than once but under ten times. The chain uses TRBV19 and TRBJ1-2, with 10 bases lining up with TRBD1. V dropped 8 bases and J dropped 6; count of bases not matched to a gene: 12. The CDR3 has 15 amino acids. The germline V gene has CDR1 LNHDA and CDR2 SQIVND (reference sequence). The CDR3 protein is CASERGGTGVNGYTF. CDR3 coding DNA: TGTGCCAGTGAGCGAGGGGGGACAGGGGTAAATGGCTACACCTTC.

This clone showed up just a few times. The rearrangement uses TRBV27 and TRBJ1-5; D gene ambiguous. Germline CDR1 reads MNHEY; CDR2 reads SMNVEV (reference sequence). V was cut by 10 bases and J by 0 bases, with 16 bases left in between. This CDR3 contains 15 residues. CDR3: CAIIREEYSNQPQHF. CDR3 bases: TGTGCCATCATCCGGGAAGAATATAGCAATCAGCCCCAGCATTTT.

The chain carries TRBV5-4 and TRBJ1-6; D remains unclear. There are 16 residues in the CDR3. V lost 0 bases, J lost 7 bases, and 14 bases lay in between. The germline gives CDR1 SGHNT, CDR2 YYREEE (reference sequence). The CDR3 loop is CASSLDEGFWNSPLHF. In nucleotides, the CDR3 is TGTGCCAGCAGCTTGGATGAGGGATTTTGGAATTCACCCCTCCACTTT.

Here the CDR3 DNA reads TGTGCCAGCAGCGTTGGCGGACAGCCCTACGAGCAGTACTTC. Protein sequence: CASSVGGQPYEQYF. The J gene is TRBJ2-7, the V gene TRBV9; a weak D match, TRBD1 (6 bases). This CDR3 is 14 amino acids long. Germline assignment: CDR1 SGDLS and CDR2 YYNGEE. Trimming removed 2 bases from V and 2 bases from J, with 11 bases in between.

V usage is TRBV28 and J usage is TRBJ1-5; tentative D call: TRBD1 (5 bases). The CDR3 is 15 residues long. The germline V and J ends were trimmed by 7 bases and 4 bases, with 17 bases remaining between them. The germline CDR1 and CDR2 sequences are MDHEN and SYDVKM. CDR3 region: CASIGTETHNQPQHF. The CDR3 DNA sequence: TGTGCCAGCATTGGGACCGAGACTCATAATCAGCCCCAGCATTTT.

This chain uses TRBV2 with TRBJ1-2; 8 bases fit TRBD1. Germline V gene lookup returns CDR1 SNHLY and CDR2 FYNNEI. CDR3 length equals 17 residues. With V trimmed by 1 base and J by 3 bases, 10 bases remained unmatched. CDR3 residues: CASSEVSLTGGYYGYTF. CDR3 nucleotides: TGTGCCAGCAGTGAAGTATCACTCACAGGGGGATACTATGGCTACACCTTC.

The chain has TRBV5-8 and TRBJ2-1; D gene ambiguous. Trimming stripped 2 bases from V and 10 bases from J, with 10 bases between. Per the germline V gene, CDR1 is SGHTS and CDR2 is YDEGEE. The CDR3 loop spans 12 amino acids. CDR3: CASSFGYLEQFF. The CDR3 bases are TGTGCCAGCAGCTTTGGGTATTTGGAGCAGTTCTTC.

The V call is TRBV10-3, the J call TRBJ1-1, with a possible D match to TRBD1 (5 bases). Germline V gene sequence: CDR1 ENHRY, CDR2 SYGVKD. CDR3 length equals 14 residues. Deletions cut 6 bases from V and 5 bases from J, with 16 bases between. CDR3 protein: CAISFGGGGTEAFF. The CDR3, as DNA: TGTGCCATCAGCTTCGGGGGGGGTGGGACTGAAGCTTTCTTT.

The chain carries TRBV19 and TRBJ2-2; TRBD2 might be the D (7 bases). Trimming took 5 bases from V and 5 from J, leaving 15 bases between them. The CDR3 runs to 15 residues. The germline V gene has CDR1 LNHDA and CDR2 SQIVND (reference sequence). The CDR3 region is CASSPRGARTGELFF. DNA of the CDR3: TGTGCCAGTAGTCCTCGGGGGGCGAGGACCGGGGAGCTGTTTTTT.

V is TRBV5-1 and J is TRBJ2-7, with unresolved D. V shed 0 bases and J shed 5 bases, with 9 bases lying between them. CDR1 SGHRS and CDR2 YFSETQ come from the germline V gene. This CDR3 is built from 13 residues. The chain's CDR3 is CASSLEPPDEQYF. The CDR3 DNA reads as TGCGCCAGCAGCTTGGAGCCGCCTGACGAGCAGTACTTC. Full variable domain (outside the CDR3, taken from reference TRBV5-1 and TRBJ2-7): KAGVTQTPRYLIKTRGQQVTLSCSPISGHRSVSWYQQTPGQGLQFLFEYFSETQRNKGNFPGRFSGRQFSNSRSEMNVSTLELGDSALYLCASSLEPPDEQYFGPGTRLTVT.

This chain connects TRBV5-6 to TRBJ2-3, with a weak D call TRBD2 (6 bases). Germline CDR1 and CDR2: SGHDT and YYEEEE. V was cut by 4 bases and J by 1 base, with 16 bases left in between. The CDR3 loop spans 16 amino acids. The CDR3 loop is CASSPASGLRTDTQYF. CDR3 nucleotide sequence: TGTGCCAGCAGCCCGGCAAGCGGACTACGCACAGATACGCAGTATTTT.

The rearrangement joins TRBV6-5 to TRBJ2-7, with D perhaps TRBD1 (6 bases). V lost 2 bases, J lost 2 bases, and 16 bases lay in between. The germline gives CDR1 MNHEY, CDR2 SVGAGI. The CDR3 length is 16 residues. The CDR3 loop is CASSYAGVANTYEQYF. The CDR3, as DNA: TGTGCCAGCAGTTACGCAGGGGTAGCGAACACCTACGAGCAGTACTTC.